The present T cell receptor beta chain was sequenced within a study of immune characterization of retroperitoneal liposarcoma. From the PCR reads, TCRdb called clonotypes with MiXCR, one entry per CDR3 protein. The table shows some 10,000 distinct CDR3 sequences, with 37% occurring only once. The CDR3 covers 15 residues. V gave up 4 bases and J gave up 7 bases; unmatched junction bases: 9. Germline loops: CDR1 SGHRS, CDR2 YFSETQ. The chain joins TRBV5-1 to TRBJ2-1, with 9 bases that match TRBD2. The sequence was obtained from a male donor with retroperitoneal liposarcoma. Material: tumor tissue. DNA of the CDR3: TGCGCCAGCAGCGAAATAGCGGGAGTGGGGAATGAGCAGTTCTTC. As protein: CASSEIAGVGNEQFF.